Presented here are 20 T cell receptor beta chains from one specimen sequenced in a study of blood T cell repertoires in COVID-19. TCRdb's table, derived via immunoSEQ multiplex PCR, lists solely in-frame clones and lacks some. The sample contains 90,000 to 150,000 clones, over 75% of which appear only once. The sequenced sample consisted of peripheral blood. The receptors shown here come from a man of 80 years or more with acute or convalescent COVID-19.

The rearrangement joins TRBV6-6 to TRBJ1-1; D is unclear. Germline V gives CDR1 MNHNY, CDR2 SVGAGI (reference sequence). CDR3 length equals 14 residues. V lost 2 bases and J 1 base, leaving 8 bases between the germline ends. The CDR3 is CASSYPEQNTEAFF. The CDR3, as DNA: TGTGCCAGCAGTTACCCGGAGCAGAACACTGAAGCTTTCTTT.

This clone was found once. V usage is TRBV29-1 and J usage is TRBJ1-2, with D hard to call. From germline, CDR1 is SQVTM and CDR2 ANQGSEA. The CDR3 totals 13 residues. V was cut by 6 bases and J by 3 bases, with 14 bases left in between. The DNA for the CDR3 is TGCAGCGTGTCCACTGGGAGGGACTATGGCTACACCTTC. Translated: CSVSTGRDYGYTF. The full variable domain, with the rest looked up from reference TRBV29-1 and TRBJ1-2, is SAVISQKPSRDICQRGTSLTIQCQVDSQVTMMFWYRQQPGQSLTLIATANQGSEATYESGFVIDKFPISRPNLTFSTLTVSNMSPEDSSIYLCSVSTGRDYGYTFGSGTRLTVV.

The genes are TRBV24-1 and TRBJ2-7, with D possibly being TRBD1 (6 bases). The CDR3 is made up of 12 amino acids. The germline V gene encodes CDR1 KGHDR and CDR2 SFDVKD. Trimming shortened V by 9 bases and J by 3 bases, and 11 bases separated the two germline ends. The CDR3 spells CATQGQYYEQYF. The CDR3 DNA follows: TGTGCCACCCAAGGACAGTACTACGAGCAGTACTTC.

V usage is TRBV6-5 and J usage is TRBJ2-5; D might be TRBD2 (6 bases). Per the germline V gene, CDR1 is MNHEY and CDR2 is SVGAGI. The CDR3 length is 14 residues. V dropped 6 bases and J dropped 7 bases, with 18 bases sitting between them. The CDR3 sequence is CASSPHSSAGTQYF. The CDR3 bases are TGTGCCAGCAGCCCACATTCTAGCGCTGGGACCCAGTACTTC.

The chain has TRBV5-1 and TRBJ1-2; tentatively, D is TRBD1 (5 bases). The length of the CDR3 is 14 residues. Trimming took 7 bases from V and 4 from J, leaving 17 bases between them. Germline V gene data show CDR1 as SGHRS and CDR2 as YFSETQ. CDR3 nucleotides: TGCGCCAGCTCTAGGGGAGGGCAAGGCTATGGCTACACCTTC. Translating gives CASSRGGQGYGYTF.

The V and J genes are TRBV7-2 and TRBJ2-3, with D uncertain. CDR3 length: 15 residues. V was trimmed by 1 base and J by 0 bases, leaving 8 bases between them. Germline V gene lookup returns CDR1 SGHTA and CDR2 FQGNSA. Here the CDR3 DNA reads TGTGCCAGCAGCTTAGGCAGGTTTAGCACAGATACGCAGTATTTT. Translated, it gives CASSLGRFSTDTQYF.

V gene TRBV4-3 combines with J gene TRBJ1-2, with a tentative D call TRBD1 (5 bases). The CDR3 spans 15 residues. Germline CDR1 and CDR2: LGHNA and YSLEER. V gave up 1 base and J gave up 5 bases, with 14 bases separating them. Here the CDR3 DNA reads TGCGCCAGCAGCCAAGCGGGCTCGACAGCATATGGCTACACCTTC. Its translation: CASSQAGSTAYGYTF.

This chain links TRBV19 with TRBJ1-3, with unresolved D. The V gene lost 4 bases and the J gene lost 0 bases, with 13 bases spanning the gap. This CDR3 is built from 16 residues. Germline V gene data show CDR1 as LNHDA and CDR2 as SQIVND (reference sequence). CDR3 nucleotide sequence: TGTGCCAGTAGTACCCCCGACACGTTCTCTGGAAACACCATATATTTT. Translated, it gives CASSTPDTFSGNTIYF.

The chain employs TRBV9 and TRBJ1-6; no definite D call. Germline CDR1 is SGDLS and CDR2 is YYNGEE. Trimming shortened V by 4 bases and J by 8 bases, and 16 bases separated the two germline ends. The CDR3 covers 15 residues. The CDR3 region is CASSPDLREDSPLHF. As DNA, the CDR3 is TGTGCCAGCAGCCCCGACTTGCGGGAGGATTCACCCCTCCACTTT.

The gene calls are TRBV3-1 (or the pseudogene TRBV3-2) and TRBJ2-7; tentative D call: TRBD1 (7 bases). Trimming took off 0 bases at V and 2 bases at J, with 14 bases between the two ends. Germline V lookup: CDR1 LGHDT, CDR2 YNNKEL (reference sequence). The CDR3 is 16 amino acids. CDR3 loop: CASSQETRQGAYEQYF. The CDR3, as DNA: TGTGCCAGCAGCCAAGAGACTAGGCAGGGGGCCTACGAGCAGTACTTC.

The gene calls are TRBV7-2 and TRBJ2-1; perhaps TRBD1 as D (6 bases). V dropped 5 bases and J dropped 2 bases, with 10 bases sitting between them. The CDR3 is 14 residues long. Germline values: CDR1 SGHTA, CDR2 FQGNSA. This CDR3 is CASSLRGPYNEQFF. The CDR3 DNA is TGTGCCAGCAGCCTCAGGGGTCCCTACAATGAGCAGTTCTTC.

The chain combines TRBV5-1 with TRBJ1-3, with 8 bases matching TRBD1. This CDR3 has 17 residues. V dropped 0 bases and J dropped 4; count of bases not matched to a gene: 9. The germline V gene has CDR1 SGHRS and CDR2 YFSETQ. The CDR3 region is CASSLARDRSIGNTIYF. The CDR3 nucleotides are TGCGCCAGCAGCTTGGCCCGGGACAGGTCGATAGGAAACACCATATATTTT.

Written as DNA, the CDR3 is TGTGCCAGCAGAACAGGGAACACTGAAGCTTTCTTT. Protein product: CASRTGNTEAFF. The rearrangement joins TRBV6-5 to TRBJ1-1; weak D call: TRBD1 (5 bases). Germline CDR1 and CDR2: MNHEY and SVGAGI. The CDR3 has 12 residues. Trimming shortened V by 6 bases and J by 1 base, and 6 bases separated the two germline ends.

The chain has TRBV5-1 and TRBJ1-4; no firm D call. Germline V gives CDR1 SGHRS, CDR2 YFSETQ. V lost 0 bases to trimming and J lost 0 bases, with 3 bases between them. The CDR3 loop spans 14 amino acids. The CDR3: CASSLDSTNEKLFF. Here the CDR3 DNA reads TGCGCCAGCAGCTTGGACTCAACTAATGAAAAACTGTTTTTT.

This clone was picked up a small number of times. This chain uses TRBV18 with TRBJ1-1, with D perhaps TRBD1 (5 bases). Per the germline V gene, CDR1 is KGHSH and CDR2 is LQKENI. Trimming left V 3 bases short and J 1 base short, with 6 bases between. The CDR3 loop spans 13 amino acids. CDR3 protein: CASSPDTNTEAFF. CDR3 DNA sequence: TGTGCCAGCTCACCGGACACGAACACTGAAGCTTTCTTT.

This chain links TRBV5-8 with TRBJ1-6, with D unclear. Germline CDR1 is SGHTS and CDR2 is YDEGEE. The CDR3 loop spans 15 amino acids. Between the trimmed V and J ends, which lost 0 bases and 4 bases, there was a span of 8 bases. The CDR3 nucleotides are TGTGCCAGCAGCTTGGTGAAGGAGTATAATTCACCCCTCCACTTT. This codes for CASSLVKEYNSPLHF. Full variable domain (missing parts from reference TRBV5-8 and TRBJ1-6): EAGVTQSPTHLIKTRGQQATLRCSPISGHTSVYWYQQALGLGLQFLLWYDEGEERNRGNFPPRFSGRQFPNYSSELNVNALELEDSALYLCASSLVKEYNSPLHFGNGTRLTVT.

The chain has TRBV27 and TRBJ1-4, with 9 bases fitting TRBD1. Trimming cost V 2 bases and J 0 bases; bases outside gene matches: 13. This CDR3 contains 20 residues. The germline V gene encodes CDR1 MNHEY and CDR2 SMNVEV (reference sequence). CDR3 amino acids: CASSLKSGQGGGATNEKLFF. The CDR3, as DNA: TGTGCCAGCAGTTTAAAATCGGGACAGGGTGGGGGAGCAACTAATGAAAAACTGTTTTTT.

This clone is a singleton in its sample. V and J are TRBV29-1 and TRBJ2-2, with D possibly TRBD2 on 6 matching bases. The V gene's germline CDR1 is SQVTM and CDR2 ANQGSEA. Trimming cost V 7 bases and J 1 base, with 13 bases left between them. The CDR3 covers 14 residues. The CDR3 here is CSAHPAGNTGELFF. CDR3 DNA: TGCAGCGCGCACCCAGCGGGGAACACCGGGGAGCTGTTTTTT.

This chain links TRBV7-2 with TRBJ2-5, with D tentatively TRBD1 (5 bases). V was clipped by 0 bases and J by 5 bases, with 13 bases between them. Germline V lookup: CDR1 SGHTA, CDR2 FQGNSA. This CDR3 is 15 amino acids long. As DNA, the CDR3 is TGTGCCAGCAGCTTAGCTCAGGGATTGGGGGAGACCCAGTACTTC. Protein: CASSLAQGLGETQYF.

This chain joins TRBV10-3 and TRBJ2-1; 8 nucleotides agree with TRBD1. Germline V CDR1 and CDR2: ENHRY, SYGVKD. J was trimmed by 6 bases and V by 6 bases; bases with no gene match: 4. The CDR3 spans 13 residues. CDR3 DNA: TGTGCCATCAGACCCGACAGGGGCAATGAGCAGTTCTTC. Translated, it gives CAIRPDRGNEQFF.